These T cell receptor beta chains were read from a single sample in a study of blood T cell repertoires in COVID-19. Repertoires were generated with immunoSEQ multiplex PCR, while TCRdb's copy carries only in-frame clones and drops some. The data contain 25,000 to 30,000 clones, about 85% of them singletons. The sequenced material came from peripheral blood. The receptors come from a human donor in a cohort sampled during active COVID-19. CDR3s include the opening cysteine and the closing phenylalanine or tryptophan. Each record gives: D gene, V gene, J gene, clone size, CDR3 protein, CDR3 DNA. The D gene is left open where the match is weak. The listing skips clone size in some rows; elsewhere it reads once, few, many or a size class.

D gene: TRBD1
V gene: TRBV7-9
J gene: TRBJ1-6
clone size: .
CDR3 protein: CASSPDRGDSPLHF
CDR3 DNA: TGTGCCAGCAGCCCCGACAGGGGAGATTCACCCCTCCACTTT

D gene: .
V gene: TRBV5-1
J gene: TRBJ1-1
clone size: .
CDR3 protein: CASSFKTGLNTEAFF
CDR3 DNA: TGCGCCAGCAGCTTCAAAACAGGGTTGAACACTGAAGCTTTCTTT

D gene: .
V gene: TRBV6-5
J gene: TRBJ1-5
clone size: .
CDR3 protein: CASSYTGYNQPQHF
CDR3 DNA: TGTGCCAGCAGTTACACGGGGTACAATCAGCCCCAGCATTTT

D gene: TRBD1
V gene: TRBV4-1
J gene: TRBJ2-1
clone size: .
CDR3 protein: CASSQTGTGVDNEQFF
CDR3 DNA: TGCGCCAGCAGCCAGACCGGGACAGGGGTTGACAATGAGCAGTTCTTC

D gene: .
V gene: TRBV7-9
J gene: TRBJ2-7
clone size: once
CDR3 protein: CASSTGRGGSYEQYF
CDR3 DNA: TGTGCCAGCAGCACCGGTCGGGGTGGGTCCTACGAGCAGTACTTC

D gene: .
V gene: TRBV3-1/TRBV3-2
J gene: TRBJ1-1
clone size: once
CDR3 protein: CASEGAEAFF
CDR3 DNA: TGTGCCAGCGAGGGCGCTGAAGCTTTCTTT

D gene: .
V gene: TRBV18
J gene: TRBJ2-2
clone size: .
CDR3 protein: CASYTDGTNTGELFF
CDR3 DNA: TGTGCCAGCTACACGGACGGGACGAACACCGGGGAGCTGTTTTTT

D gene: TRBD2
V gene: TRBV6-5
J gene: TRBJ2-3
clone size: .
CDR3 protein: CASSPGTSGGDTQYF
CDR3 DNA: TGTGCCAGCAGCCCCGGGACTAGCGGGGGGGATACGCAGTATTTT

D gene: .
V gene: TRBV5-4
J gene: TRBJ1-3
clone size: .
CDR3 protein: CASSLPGPSGNTIYF
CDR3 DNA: TGTGCCAGCAGCTTGCCAGGGCCCTCTGGAAACACCATATATTTT

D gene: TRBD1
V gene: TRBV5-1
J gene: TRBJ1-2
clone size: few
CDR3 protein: CASTPQGTGDYGYTF
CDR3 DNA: TGCGCCAGCACCCCCCAGGGGACAGGGGACTATGGCTACACCTTC

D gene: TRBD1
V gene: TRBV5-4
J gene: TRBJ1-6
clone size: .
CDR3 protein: CASSGGGQGSYNSPLHF
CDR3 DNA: TGTGCCAGCAGCGGGGGGGGACAGGGCTCCTATAATTCACCCCTCCACTTT